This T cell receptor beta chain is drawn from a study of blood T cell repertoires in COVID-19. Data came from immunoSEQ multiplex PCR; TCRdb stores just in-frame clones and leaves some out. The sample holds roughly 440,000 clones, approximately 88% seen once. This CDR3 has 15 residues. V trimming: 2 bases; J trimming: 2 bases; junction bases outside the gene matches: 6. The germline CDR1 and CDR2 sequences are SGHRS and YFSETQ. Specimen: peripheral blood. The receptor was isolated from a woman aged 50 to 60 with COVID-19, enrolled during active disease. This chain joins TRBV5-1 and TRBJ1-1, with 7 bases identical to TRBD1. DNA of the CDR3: TGCGCCAGCAGCTTAACGACAGGGCTAAACACTGAAGCTTTCTTT. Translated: CASSLTTGLNTEAFF.